The clone carrying this T cell receptor (beta chain) is medium-sized in the sample. Its antigen is currently unknown. This sample is drawn from a study of T cell repertoires in aging, cancer and after chemotherapy. Across the whole study: Six age groups, ranging from 30 or younger to 70 or older, included the donors. About 9 million TCR reads were in the whole dataset.

Study observations and caveats: Age-matched healthy donors had significantly more diverse, less clonal blood TCR repertoires than untreated cancer patients. In healthy donors, age-related TCR diversity loss mainly reflected lost richness.

A mixed TRB-A/B primer pool amplified rearranged TRB by multiplex touch-down PCR. TCRdb processed the multiplex PCR reads anew with MiXCR; each CDR3 protein has one entry. The sample holds roughly 4,000 distinct CDR3 sequences, 25% to 30% seen once. Amplification of TCR beta used genomic DNA extracted from peripheral blood. The germline V gene encodes CDR1 SGHNT and CDR2 YYREEE (reference sequence). The CDR3 has 14 residues. V was trimmed by 0 bases and J by 4 bases, leaving 10 bases between them. This clonotype was obtained from a human donor in good health. Sequencing was done on a sample of blood. This chain joins TRBV5-4 and TRBJ1-2; possible D gene TRBD1, 5 bases. The CDR3 DNA reads as TGTGCCAGCAGCTTGGCGGGGCCGGGCTATGGCTACACCTTC. Residues: CASSLAGPGYGYTF.